This TCR beta chain was captured in a study of cytomegalovirus exposure and HLA in healthy donors. Turning to this clone: Its antigen is as yet unknown.

Researchers ran the PCR with 60 Vbeta and 13 Jbeta primers. The protocol was immunoSEQ multiplex PCR, while the TCRdb copy is restricted to in-frame clones and leaves out a portion. The listing contains about 200,000 clones. The CDR3 contains 18 residues. The ends lost 0 bases at V and 1 base at J; junction bases unmatched: 7. The germline gives CDR1 MNHNS, CDR2 SASEGT. Whole-study results and caveats: Equally common other TCR beta chains were less clonally expanded than HLA-associated ones, a later analysis found.

The chain uses TRBV6-1 and TRBJ2-7, with 12 bases matching TRBD2. The sequenced sample was PBMCs. The TCR was taken from a girl aged 2-10 years in good health and CMV-seropositive. The CDR3 DNA reads TGTGCCAGCAGTGAAGCGCTTCGACTAGCGGGAGATTCCTACGAGCAGTACTTC. Its translation: CASSEALRLAGDSYEQYF.